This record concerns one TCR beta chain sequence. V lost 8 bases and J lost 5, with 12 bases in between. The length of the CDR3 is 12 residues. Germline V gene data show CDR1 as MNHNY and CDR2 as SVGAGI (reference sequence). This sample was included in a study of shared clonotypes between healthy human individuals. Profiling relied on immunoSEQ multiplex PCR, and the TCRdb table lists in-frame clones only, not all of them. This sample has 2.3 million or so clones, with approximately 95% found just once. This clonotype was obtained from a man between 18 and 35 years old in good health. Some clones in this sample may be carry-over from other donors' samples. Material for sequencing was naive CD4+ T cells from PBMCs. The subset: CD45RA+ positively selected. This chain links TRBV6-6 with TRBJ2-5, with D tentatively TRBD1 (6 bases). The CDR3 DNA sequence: TGTGCCAGCGGCACAGGGTGGGAGACCCAGTACTTC. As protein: CASGTGWETQYF.